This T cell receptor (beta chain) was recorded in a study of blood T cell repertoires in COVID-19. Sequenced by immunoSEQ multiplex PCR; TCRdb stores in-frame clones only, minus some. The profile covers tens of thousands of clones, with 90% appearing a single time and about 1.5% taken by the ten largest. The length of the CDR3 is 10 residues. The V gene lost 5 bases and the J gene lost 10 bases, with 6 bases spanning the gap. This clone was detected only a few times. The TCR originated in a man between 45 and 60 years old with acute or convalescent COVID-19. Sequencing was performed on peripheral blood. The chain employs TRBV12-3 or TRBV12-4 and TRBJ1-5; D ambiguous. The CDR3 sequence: CASSPSPQHF. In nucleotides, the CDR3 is TGTGCCAGCAGTCCTTCTCCCCAGCATTTT.